The 21 T cell receptor beta chains below come from one sample, sequenced in a study of blood T cell repertoires in COVID-19. The data were produced by immunoSEQ multiplex PCR, yet TCRdb's version contains in-frame clones alone and is incomplete. The table includes under 300,000 clones, about 89% detected once. Sequencing was carried out using PBMCs or T cells enriched from blood (not recorded which). Receptors originate from a human donor in a cohort exposed to, infected with or recovered from COVID-19 (not recorded which). The donor label of this sample is uncertain.

V gene TRBV19 combines with J gene TRBJ1-2, with 7 bases fitting TRBD1. Germline V lookup: CDR1 LNHDA, CDR2 SQIVND (reference sequence). The trim removed 5 bases at V and 4 bases at J, leaving 4 bases unmatched. This CDR3 spans 13 amino acids. The CDR3 DNA is TGTGCCAGTAGTCCTAGACAGGGCTATGGCTACACCTTC. Encoded protein: CASSPRQGYGYTF.

This chain connects TRBV7-9 to TRBJ2-1, with 8 nucleotides matching TRBD1. CDR3 length: 14 residues. V lost 5 bases, J lost 3 bases, and 3 bases stayed unmatched. Germline CDR1 and CDR2: SEHNR and FQNEAQ (reference sequence). The CDR3 region has the DNA TGTGCCAGCAGCAGTACAGGGGGCTACAATGAGCAGTTCTTC. As protein: CASSSTGGYNEQFF.

The chain combines TRBV5-1 with TRBJ1-1; possible D gene TRBD1, 6 bases. The CDR3 is made up of 13 amino acids. Trimming left V 1 base short and J 6 bases short, with 10 bases between. Looked up from germline, CDR1 is SGHRS and CDR2 is YFSETQ. DNA of the CDR3: TGCGCCAGCAGCTTGAGGGGACAAGCTGAAGCTTTCTTT. Translating it yields CASSLRGQAEAFF.

The CDR3 DNA reads as TGTGCCAGCTCCCCCGGTATCAACACTGAAGCTTTCTTT. Its protein is CASSPGINTEAFF. This chain uses TRBV19 with TRBJ1-1; D call uncertain. The V end lost 9 bases, the J end lost 2 bases, and 13 bases lay between the germline ends. Germline loops: CDR1 LNHDA, CDR2 SQIVND (reference sequence). The CDR3 covers 13 residues. Combining the CDR3 with reference TRBV19 and TRBJ1-1 gives the whole variable domain DGGITQSPKYLFRKEGQNVTLSCEQNLNHDAMYWYRQDPGQGLRLIYYSQIVNDFQKGDIAEGYSVSREKKESFPLTVTSAQKNPTAFYLCASSPGINTEAFFGQGTRLTVV.

The chain carries TRBV19 and TRBJ1-2, with D possibly being TRBD1 (6 bases). The CDR3 runs to 14 residues. Germline CDR1 LNHDA, CDR2 SQIVND (reference sequence). V lost 5 bases and J 0 bases, leaving 10 bases between the germline ends. Written as DNA, the CDR3 is TGTGCCAGTAGTCGGACAGTAACTAACTATGGCTACACCTTC. As protein: CASSRTVTNYGYTF. The variable domain in full, with the rest retrieved from reference TRBV19 and TRBJ1-2, is DGGITQSPKYLFRKEGQNVTLSCEQNLNHDAMYWYRQDPGQGLRLIYYSQIVNDFQKGDIAEGYSVSREKKESFPLTVTSAQKNPTAFYLCASSRTVTNYGYTFGSGTRLTVV.

The CDR3 DNA reads as TGTGCCAGCTCACGCGGACAGCTTAACACTGAAGCTTTCTTT. Residues: CASSRGQLNTEAFF. This chain connects TRBV18 to TRBJ1-1, with D maybe TRBD1 (6 bases). This CDR3 has 14 amino acids. Between the trimmed V and J ends, which lost 4 bases and 2 bases, there was a span of 11 bases. The V gene's germline CDR1 is KGHSH and CDR2 LQKENI.

The V and J genes are TRBV19 and TRBJ1-5; 8 bases align to TRBD1. The CDR3 is 16 residues long. The J segment lost 2 bases and the V segment lost 3 bases, leaving 6 bases of the junction unmatched. CDR1 LNHDA and CDR2 SQIVND come from the germline V gene (reference sequence). As DNA, the CDR3 is TGTGCCAGTAGTATTGGGGTGACAGGGGGCAATCAGCCCCAGCATTTT. Translation gives CASSIGVTGGNQPQHF.

The J gene is TRBJ2-1, the V gene TRBV4-1; tentative D call: TRBD1 (5 bases). CDR1 and CDR2 (germline): MGHRA, YSYEKL. V shed 0 bases and J shed 0 bases, with 9 bases lying between them. The CDR3 is 16 residues long. The CDR3 sequence: CASSQDRGNSYNEQFF. The CDR3 DNA reads TGCGCCAGCAGCCAAGATAGGGGTAACTCCTACAATGAGCAGTTCTTC.

The genes are TRBV19 and TRBJ1-3, with 7 positions matching TRBD1. Trimming cost V 5 bases and J 7 bases; bases outside gene matches: 8. This CDR3 region has 14 residues. Per the germline V gene, CDR1 is LNHDA and CDR2 is SQIVND (reference sequence). The CDR3 DNA reads TGTGCCAGTAGTTCGTCAGGGGGAAGGAACACCATATATTTT. It translates to CASSSSGGRNTIYF.

The CDR3 region has the DNA TGTGCCAGCAGCACCCCAGCGGGCACTGAAGCTTTCTTT. The encoded protein is CASSTPAGTEAFF. The chain has TRBV5-4 and TRBJ1-1; D call uncertain. The CDR3 loop spans 13 amino acids. Germline CDR1 SGHNT, CDR2 YYREEE (reference sequence). With 4 bases removed from V and 4 bases from J, the gap between germline ends came to 11 bases.

V gene TRBV6-2 or TRBV6-3 combines with J gene TRBJ1-5, with 10 bases identical to TRBD1. This CDR3 comprises 20 residues. CDR1 is MNHEY, CDR2 SVGEGT, per germline. J lost 2 bases, V lost 5 bases, and 18 bases had no gene match. The CDR3 DNA follows: TGTGCCAGCAGTCCGAGGGACAGGGGAGTCCCGGGCTTGGGCAATCAGCCCCAGCATTTT. Encoded protein: CASSPRDRGVPGLGNQPQHF.

The rearrangement links TRBV30 to TRBJ2-7, with no clear D. The CDR3 length is 14 residues. The V and J ends lost 0 bases and 1 base respectively, with 10 bases between them. Germline CDR1 is GTSNPN and CDR2 is SVGIG (reference sequence). CDR3 sequence reads: CAWSVGHGSYEQYF. CDR3 sequence (DNA): TGTGCCTGGAGTGTCGGTCACGGTTCCTACGAGCAGTACTTC.

This clone was seen only once. The chain is built from TRBV6-5 and TRBJ1-2; D unclear. This CDR3 contains 16 residues. Germline-derived CDR1 and CDR2 are MNHEY and SVGAGI. The V end lost 0 bases, the J end lost 2 bases, and 13 bases lay between the germline ends. CDR3 coding DNA: TGTGCCAGCAGTTACTCTTTCCAAATTGAGAACTATGGCTACACCTTC. It yields the protein CASSYSFQIENYGYTF.

This clone came up once. V gene TRBV19 combines with J gene TRBJ1-6, with 9 bases fitting TRBD1. This CDR3 is built from 14 residues. Germline CDR1 reads LNHDA; CDR2 reads SQIVND (reference sequence). V dropped 3 bases and J dropped 8; count of bases not matched to a gene: 2. CDR3 DNA: TGTGCCAGTAGTATGGGACAGGGTTATTCACCCCTCCACTTT. This translates into CASSMGQGYSPLHF.

Details on this clone: A read error may account for a junction end that differs from germline. This chain uses TRBV6-2 or TRBV6-3 with TRBJ1-1; D gene ambiguous. The CDR3 consists of 15 residues. Per germline, CDR1 MNHEY and CDR2 SVGEGT. CDR3 loop: CASSHNMDSNSEAFF. The CDR3 region has the DNA TGTGCCAGCAGCCATAACATGGACTCTAACAGTGAAGCTTTCTTT.

This sequence joins TRBV7-9 and TRBJ2-5; 9 positions match TRBD1. Per germline, CDR1 SEHNR and CDR2 FQNEAQ (reference sequence). The CDR3 runs to 16 residues. J gave up 2 bases and V 7 bases, and 11 bases lay outside the gene matches. Here the CDR3 DNA reads TGTGCCAGCACCCCCCCCGGGACAGGGAAGCAAGAGACCCAGTACTTC. It encodes CASTPPGTGKQETQYF.

This chain uses TRBV6-5 with TRBJ1-1; 10 bases fit TRBD1. V lost 5 bases, J lost 5 bases, and 8 bases stayed unmatched. Germline CDR1 is MNHEY and CDR2 is SVGAGI. The CDR3 loop spans 15 amino acids. CDR3: CASSTGQGRRTEAFF. The CDR3 bases are TGTGCCAGCAGTACGGGACAGGGGCGGCGGACTGAAGCTTTCTTT.

This rearrangement joins TRBV12-3 or TRBV12-4 to TRBJ1-2, with 7 bases identical to TRBD1. This CDR3 has 13 residues. Trimming cost V 4 bases and J 6 bases; bases outside gene matches: 5. The CDR3 reads CASSSDRADGYTF. The CDR3 DNA reads as TGTGCCAGCAGTTCCGACAGGGCGGATGGCTACACCTTC.

This chain uses TRBV3-1 (or the pseudogene TRBV3-2) with TRBJ1-1, with 8 bases fitting TRBD1. This CDR3 has 14 residues. Looked up from germline, CDR1 is LGHDT and CDR2 is YNNKEL (reference sequence). V was clipped by 8 bases and J by 4 bases; unmatched bases: 9. The CDR3 protein is CASGGGQGVTEAFF. The CDR3 DNA reads TGTGCCAGCGGGGGTGGACAGGGAGTCACTGAAGCTTTCTTT.

The CDR3 here is CAWSRPGKKNGYTF. CDR3 DNA: TGTGCCTGGAGCCGTCCGGGGAAGAAGAATGGCTACACCTTC. The chain recombines TRBV30 with TRBJ1-2, with unresolved D. V was trimmed by 3 bases and J by 6 bases, leaving 17 bases between them. Per the germline V gene, CDR1 is GTSNPN and CDR2 is SVGIG (reference sequence). CDR3 length equals 14 residues.

The chain is built from TRBV3-1 (or the pseudogene TRBV3-2) and TRBJ2-7; 8 nucleotides align to TRBD1. Trimming at V came to 4 bases and at J to 4 bases, leaving 12 bases not matched to a gene. Germline V gene lookup returns CDR1 LGHDT and CDR2 YNNKEL (reference sequence). This CDR3 is 16 amino acids long. The CDR3 protein is CASSPETGTGLYEQYF. The CDR3 DNA reads TGTGCCAGCAGCCCAGAAACCGGGACAGGCCTTTACGAGCAGTACTTC.